Listed below are T cell receptor beta chains from one sample, sequenced in a study of blood T cells in healthy people across ages. TCRdb fed the 5' RACE reads into MiXCR, producing one record per CDR3 protein. The sample has fewer than 800,000 distinct CDR3 sequences, around 32% seen once. Sequences were obtained from blood. These receptors originate from a woman older than 75 in good health. Each CDR3 is given with its conserved first and last residue. The D gene is left open where the match is weak. Clone size is given for some rows only: seen once, a few or many times, or a class if the clone is expanded.

TRBV10-3	TRBD1	TRBJ1-2	many	TGTGCCACCAGGGGGCTCGGCTATGGCTACACCTTC	CATRGLGYGYTF
TRBV7-9	TRBD1	TRBJ1-2	few	TGTGCCAGCAGCTTAGGACAAGGGACAGGGGGAGATGGCTACACCTTC	CASSLGQGTGGDGYTF
TRBV7-2	TRBD1	TRBJ2-5	many	TGTGCCAGCAGCTTCGTCAGGGGGCCCCAAGAGACCCAGTACTTC	CASSFVRGPQETQYF
TRBV7-2	.	TRBJ2-1	many	TGTGCCAGCAGCTATGGGTTGGGCAGGGCCTATGAGCAGTTCTTC	CASSYGLGRAYEQFF
TRBV9	.	TRBJ2-6	many	TGTGCCAGCAGCTCTGGGGCCAACGTCCTGACTTTC	CASSSGANVLTF
TRBV20-1	TRBD2	TRBJ2-1	.	TGCAGTGCTAGAGCCCCGGGTACCGGGAGGGCCGATGAGCAGTTCTTC	CSARAPGTGRADEQFF
TRBV15	.	TRBJ1-2	.	TGTGCCACCAGCAGAGATAGGAGTTCTAACTATGGCTACACCTTC	CATSRDRSSNYGYTF
TRBV12-3/TRBV12-4	.	TRBJ1-5	few	TGTGCCAGCAGCGCCGGGACATGGGATCAGCCCCAGCATTTT	CASSAGTWDQPQHF
TRBV28	.	TRBJ2-7	many	TGTGCCAGCAGTACCACCCGGACAGTAAGCGACGAGCAGTACTTC	CASSTTRTVSDEQYF
TRBV5-5	.	TRBJ2-5	many	TGTGCCAGCAGCCAGGAAGGGGAGACCCAGTACTTC	CASSQEGETQYF
TRBV20-1	TRBD2	TRBJ2-7	many	TGCAGTGTGACTAGCGGGGGTTTATACGAGCAGTACTTC	CSVTSGGLYEQYF
TRBV27	TRBD1	TRBJ1-5	once	TGTGCCAGCAGTACGCTCGGGACAGACAATGGTGGTGGTCAGCCCCAGCATTTT	CASSTLGTDNGGGQPQHF
TRBV27	.	TRBJ1-3	.	TGTGCCAGCAGTCGCCATTCACAGGGCTCTGGAAACACCATATATTTT	CASSRHSQGSGNTIYF
TRBV12-3/TRBV12-4	.	TRBJ2-7	many	TGTGCCAGCAGTTTACACACGGTCTACGAGCAGTACTTC	CASSLHTVYEQYF
TRBV10-3	.	TRBJ1-4	few	TGTGCCATCAGTGAGGGCGGCCGAACTAATGAAAAACTGTTTTTT	CAISEGGRTNEKLFF
TRBV20-1	TRBD1	TRBJ2-5	many	TGCAGTGCTAGAGATGTCACAGGGGGCATCGGGGAGACCCAGTACTTC	CSARDVTGGIGETQYF